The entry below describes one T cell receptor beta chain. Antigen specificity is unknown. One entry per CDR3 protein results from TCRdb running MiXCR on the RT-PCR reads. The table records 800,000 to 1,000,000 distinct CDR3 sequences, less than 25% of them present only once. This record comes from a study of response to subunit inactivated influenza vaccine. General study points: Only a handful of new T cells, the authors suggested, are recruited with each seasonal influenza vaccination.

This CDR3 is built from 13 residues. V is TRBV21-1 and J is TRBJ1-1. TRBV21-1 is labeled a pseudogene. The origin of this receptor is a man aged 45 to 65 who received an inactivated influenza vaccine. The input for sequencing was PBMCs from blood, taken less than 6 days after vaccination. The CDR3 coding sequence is TGTGCCGCCACCCCAGCCATGAACACTGAAGCTTTCTTT. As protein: CAATPAMNTEAFF.